What follows are 32 T cell receptor beta chains derived from one specimen sequenced in a study of PD-1 blockade in classical Hodgkin lymphoma. Some clones are missing from TCRdb's copy, which holds only in-frame ones; the method was immunoSEQ multiplex PCR. The sample lists roughly 97,000 clones, approximately 88% occurring once. No patient escaped relapse after autologous stem cell transplantation, and brentuximab vedotin exposure varied. The specimen was peripheral blood mononuclear cells (PBMCs), collected at baseline. The source of these receptors is a human donor with classical Hodgkin lymphoma.

The gene calls are TRBV5-1 and TRBJ1-1, with TRBD1 as a possible D gene (5 bases). Germline V gene sequence: CDR1 SGHRS, CDR2 YFSETQ. CDR3 length: 14 amino acids. V shed 3 bases and J shed 2 bases, with 11 bases lying between them. The CDR3 is CASSYAGENTEAFF. The CDR3 nucleotides are TGCGCCAGCAGCTATGCGGGGGAAAACACTGAAGCTTTCTTT.

The V gene is TRBV5-4, the J gene TRBJ2-5; maybe TRBD2 (5 bases). This CDR3 has 13 residues. The germline V gene encodes CDR1 SGHNT and CDR2 YYREEE (reference sequence). Trimming removed 4 bases from V and 4 bases from J, with 11 bases in between. The CDR3 DNA follows: TGTGCCAGCAGCCTCGGGATTGGAGAGACCCAGTACTTC. The encoded protein is CASSLGIGETQYF.

The chain uses TRBV15 and TRBJ2-2; D possibly corresponds to TRBD2 (6 bases). Germline V gives CDR1 LNHNV, CDR2 YYDKDF (reference sequence). The CDR3 is 16 amino acids. V was shortened by 0 bases and J by 5 bases, with 13 bases between the two germline ends. In DNA, the CDR3 is TGTGCCACCAGCAGAGATCCCGGGAGAGGAACCGGGGAGCTGTTTTTT. This encodes CATSRDPGRGTGELFF. The entire variable domain, with the rest obtained from reference TRBV15 and TRBJ2-2, is as follows: DAMVIQNPRYQVTQFGKPVTLSCSQTLNHNVMYWYQQKSSQAPKLLFHYYDKDFNNEADTPDNFQSRRPNTSFCFLDIRSPGLGDTAMYLCATSRDPGRGTGELFFGEGSRLTVL.

This chain links TRBV27 with TRBJ2-7; perhaps TRBD2 as D (5 bases). V dropped 3 bases and J dropped 6 bases, with 12 bases sitting between them. CDR3 length: 13 residues. Germline assignment: CDR1 MNHEY and CDR2 SMNVEV (reference sequence). The CDR3 loop reads CASSLSRASEQYF. The CDR3, as DNA: TGTGCCAGCAGTTTGTCGAGGGCGTCCGAGCAGTACTTC.

V and J are TRBV6-5 and TRBJ2-3; the D gene is possibly TRBD2 (6 bases). The V end was cut by 5 bases, the J end by 10 bases, with 19 bases between. This CDR3 region has 14 residues. Germline CDR1 and CDR2: MNHEY and SVGAGI. DNA for the CDR3: TGTGCCAGCAGTCACCGGGACTCCTCCCGATCGCAGTATTTT. It encodes CASSHRDSSRSQYF.

This sequence joins TRBV28 and TRBJ2-7, with 10 bases that match TRBD1. Germline V CDR1 and CDR2: MDHEN, SYDVKM. The J segment lost 2 bases and the V segment lost 5 bases, leaving 9 bases of the junction unmatched. The CDR3 has 16 amino acids. The CDR3 spells CASSIPPGQGPYEQYF. The CDR3 DNA sequence: TGTGCCAGCAGTATACCGCCGGGACAGGGGCCCTACGAGCAGTACTTC. The variable domain in full, completed from reference TRBV28 and TRBJ2-7, reads DVKVTQSSRYLVKRTGEKVFLECVQDMDHENMFWYRQDPGLGLRLIYFSYDVKMKEKGDIPEGYSVSREKKERFSLILESASTNQTSMYLCASSIPPGQGPYEQYFGPGTRLTVT.

V and J are TRBV11-3 and TRBJ2-1; unclear D gene. CDR1 is SGHNT and CDR2 is YENEEA in the germline V gene. This CDR3 is built from 14 residues. Trimming removed 5 bases at V and 6 bases at J, with 14 bases between. The chain's CDR3 is CASSAQTGPNEQFF. The CDR3 DNA sequence: TGTGCCAGCAGCGCGCAGACCGGACCCAATGAGCAGTTCTTC.

This chain joins TRBV19 and TRBJ2-7, with 9 bases that match TRBD1. The CDR3 extends over 14 amino acids. Germline CDR1 is LNHDA and CDR2 is SQIVND (reference sequence). V was clipped by 4 bases and J by 2 bases; unmatched bases: 3. CDR3: CASSTRDRAYEQYF. In DNA, the CDR3 is TGTGCCAGTAGTACCCGGGACAGGGCCTACGAGCAGTACTTC.

The V gene is TRBV5-1, the J gene TRBJ2-7, with 10 bases fitting TRBD2. Germline trimming cut 6 bases from V and 6 bases from J; bases unmatched to any gene: 12. The CDR3 length is 15 residues. Germline V gene sequence: CDR1 SGHRS, CDR2 YFSETQ. The CDR3: CASTPLAGQRAEQYF. The CDR3 DNA is TGCGCCAGCACCCCACTAGCGGGACAAAGGGCCGAGCAGTACTTC.

The chain employs TRBV4-1 and TRBJ1-3; no firm D call. Looked up from germline, CDR1 is MGHRA and CDR2 is YSYEKL. The CDR3 contains 16 residues. Trimming removed 5 bases at V and 7 bases at J, with 21 bases between. In DNA form, the CDR3 reads TGCGCCAGCAGCGGACGGACGATTTTTGGTGGGAACACCATATATTTT. It translates to CASSGRTIFGGNTIYF.

The CDR3 nucleotides read TGCGCCAGCAGCCCGGGACCTTATGAGACCCAGTACTTC. Protein product: CASSPGPYETQYF. The gene calls are TRBV5-1 and TRBJ2-5; D possibly uses TRBD1 or TRBD2 (5 bases each). Trimming pared 4 bases from V and 5 bases from J, leaving 12 bases between. The CDR3 spans 13 residues. CDR1 SGHRS and CDR2 YFSETQ come from the germline V gene. Variable domain in full (rest from reference TRBV5-1 and TRBJ2-5): KAGVTQTPRYLIKTRGQQVTLSCSPISGHRSVSWYQQTPGQGLQFLFEYFSETQRNKGNFPGRFSGRQFSNSRSEMNVSTLELGDSALYLCASSPGPYETQYFGPGTRLLVL.

The V gene is TRBV11-2, the J gene TRBJ2-5, with TRBD2 matching 9 bases. The CDR3 is made up of 14 amino acids. The germline CDR1 and CDR2 sequences are SGHAT and FQNNGV. V trimming: 5 bases; J trimming: 5 bases; junction bases outside the gene matches: 6. CDR3 nucleotide sequence: TGTGCCAGCAGCCGCGGACTAGCGAGGGAGACCCAGTACTTC. Encoded protein: CASSRGLARETQYF.

A note on this clone: Other DNA variants within this sample encode the same CDR3. This chain joins TRBV29-1 and TRBJ1-1; 7 bases align to TRBD1. Germline V CDR1 and CDR2: SQVTM, ANQGSEA. The CDR3 covers 13 residues. V shed 6 bases and J 5 bases; nucleotides not matched to a gene: 9. The CDR3 region is CSVPDRFDTEAFF. The DNA of the CDR3 is TGCAGCGTACCGGACAGGTTTGATACTGAAGCTTTCTTT.

The V and J genes are TRBV28 and TRBJ2-7, with D tentatively TRBD2 (6 bases). V lost 2 bases to trimming and J lost 1 base, with 18 bases between them. This CDR3 has 17 residues. The germline gives CDR1 MDHEN, CDR2 SYDVKM. The CDR3 DNA is TGTGCCAGCAGTTTAATCCGAGGGGCCGGGAGTTCCTACGAGCAGTACTTC. Encoded protein: CASSLIRGAGSSYEQYF. Using reference TRBV28 and TRBJ2-7 for the parts outside the CDR3, the full variable domain is DVKVTQSSRYLVKRTGEKVFLECVQDMDHENMFWYRQDPGLGLRLIYFSYDVKMKEKGDIPEGYSVSREKKERFSLILESASTNQTSMYLCASSLIRGAGSSYEQYFGPGTRLTVT.

There are a few counts of this clone. The gene calls are TRBV4-2 and TRBJ2-1; 9 nucleotides align to TRBD2. The CDR3 totals 15 residues. Germline CDR1 is LGHNA and CDR2 is YNFKEQ. The ends lost 2 bases at V and 7 bases at J; junction bases unmatched: 6. In DNA, the CDR3 is TGTGCCAGCAGCCAACCGGGGAGCGGGGGGAATGAGCAGTTCTTC. This sequence encodes CASSQPGSGGNEQFF.

This clone was observed a single time. V is TRBV6-5 and J is TRBJ1-1; perhaps TRBD1 as D (5 bases). V lost 2 bases and J 6 bases, leaving 13 bases between the germline ends. This CDR3 is built from 14 residues. The V gene's germline CDR1 is MNHEY and CDR2 SVGAGI. The DNA for the CDR3 is TGTGCCAGCAGTTACGTTACAGGAGCGGCTGAAGCTTTCTTT. Translating it yields CASSYVTGAAEAFF.

The table lists this clone with a count of one. V and J are TRBV7-3 and TRBJ2-7; perhaps D is TRBD1 or TRBD2 (6 bases each). This CDR3 is 14 amino acids long. V was shortened by 2 bases and J by 9 bases, with 17 bases between the two germline ends. Germline lookup yields CDR1 SGHTA and CDR2 FQGTGA. In DNA, the CDR3 is TGTGCCAGCAGCTTAGTAGGGGGACTCTCCGGGCAGTACTTC. Residues: CASSLVGGLSGQYF.

The J gene is TRBJ2-7, the V gene TRBV2, with TRBD2 identical over 10 bases. Germline lookup yields CDR1 SNHLY and CDR2 FYNNEI. J gave up 7 bases and V 11 bases, and 11 bases lay outside the gene matches. CDR3 length: 13 residues. CDR3 sequence (DNA): TGTGCCGGACTAGCGGACGTAGGTGGAGAGCAGTACTTC. Translation gives CAGLADVGGEQYF.

This chain uses TRBV5-6 with TRBJ2-3; tentatively, D is TRBD2 (6 bases). V lost 5 bases, J lost 4 bases, and 17 bases lay in between. The CDR3 has 15 residues. CDR1 is SGHDT, CDR2 YYEEEE, per germline. The CDR3, as DNA: TGTGCCAGCAGTCGACTAGTTTTCGATGCAGATACGCAGTATTTT. Translated: CASSRLVFDADTQYF.

The chain combines TRBV6-5 with TRBJ2-2; D remains unclear. CDR1 and CDR2 from the germline V gene are MNHEY and SVGAGI. The CDR3 has 14 residues. Trimming shortened V by 4 bases and J by 3 bases, and 9 bases separated the two germline ends. The CDR3 region is CASSFGSYTGELFF. The CDR3 region has the DNA TGTGCCAGCAGTTTTGGCAGCTACACCGGGGAGCTGTTTTTT.

The V and J genes are TRBV5-1 and TRBJ2-5; 7 bases line up with TRBD2. The CDR3 spans 16 residues. Germline V gene sequence: CDR1 SGHRS, CDR2 YFSETQ. After removal of 1 base from V and 5 bases from J, the junction contained 11 bases not matched to a gene. The CDR3 region is CASSLMAAGKSETQYF. DNA of the CDR3: TGCGCCAGCAGCTTGATGGCAGCGGGGAAGTCGGAGACCCAGTACTTC.

This chain links TRBV19 with TRBJ2-7; TRBD1 matches 9 bases. The CDR3 is 14 amino acids. Germline V CDR1 and CDR2: LNHDA, SQIVND (reference sequence). V lost 7 bases, J lost 6 bases, and 10 bases stayed unmatched. The CDR3 DNA sequence: TGTGCCAGTACCCCCGGGACAGGGCTCGGCGAGCAGTACTTC. Translating it yields CASTPGTGLGEQYF. Complete variable domain (other parts from reference TRBV19 and TRBJ2-7): DGGITQSPKYLFRKEGQNVTLSCEQNLNHDAMYWYRQDPGQGLRLIYYSQIVNDFQKGDIAEGYSVSREKKESFPLTVTSAQKNPTAFYLCASTPGTGLGEQYFGPGTRLTVT.

V is TRBV27 and J is TRBJ2-7; the match to TRBD1 covers 7 bases. Germline values: CDR1 MNHEY, CDR2 SMNVEV (reference sequence). The CDR3 is 13 amino acids. The J segment lost 4 bases and the V segment lost 6 bases, leaving 6 bases of the junction unmatched. CDR3 sequence: CASRETGRYEQYF. The DNA for the CDR3 is TGTGCCAGCAGGGAGACAGGGCGGTACGAGCAGTACTTC.

This rearrangement joins TRBV14 to TRBJ2-2; 7 bases fit TRBD2. Trimming at V came to 4 bases and at J to 7 bases, leaving 9 bases not matched to a gene. CDR3 length equals 15 residues. Germline assignment: CDR1 SGHDN and CDR2 FVKESK. DNA for the CDR3: TGTGCCAGCAGCCCAGCGGGAATTTGGATCGGGGAGCTGTTTTTT. Protein sequence: CASSPAGIWIGELFF.

In this sample, this clone turned up once. CDR3 sequence (DNA): TGTGCCAGCAGTGAAGACAGGGACGAGCAGTACTTC. Translating gives CASSEDRDEQYF. The V call is TRBV2, the J call TRBJ2-7; D may be TRBD1 (6 bases). This CDR3 is built from 12 residues. Deletions cut 1 base from V and 5 bases from J, with 6 bases between. CDR1 and CDR2 (germline): SNHLY, FYNNEI.

The chain uses TRBV19 and TRBJ2-7; no clear D gene. V dropped 3 bases and J dropped 2 bases, with 8 bases sitting between them. CDR1 is LNHDA and CDR2 is SQIVND in the germline V gene (reference sequence). The CDR3 totals 13 residues. For the CDR3, the DNA is TGTGCCAGTAGTATGGACGCTACCTACGAGCAGTACTTC. It translates to CASSMDATYEQYF.

CDR3: CAISASLSRTDTQYF. For the CDR3, the DNA is TGTGCCATCAGCGCCTCCCTAAGCCGCACAGATACGCAGTATTTT. This rearrangement joins TRBV10-3 to TRBJ2-3; no clear D gene. Trimming left V 6 bases short and J 1 base short, with 14 bases between. From germline, CDR1 is ENHRY and CDR2 SYGVKD. The CDR3 spans 15 residues.

V and J are TRBV5-1 and TRBJ2-1; 8 bases match TRBD2. The V gene's germline CDR1 is SGHRS and CDR2 YFSETQ. V was pared by 5 bases and J by 4 bases, with 11 bases of the junction left unmatched. This CDR3 contains 16 residues. This CDR3 reads CASRTAQTSAYNEQFF. DNA for the CDR3: TGCGCCAGCAGAACCGCCCAGACTAGCGCATACAATGAGCAGTTCTTC. Combining the CDR3 with reference TRBV5-1 and TRBJ2-1 gives the whole variable domain KAGVTQTPRYLIKTRGQQVTLSCSPISGHRSVSWYQQTPGQGLQFLFEYFSETQRNKGNFPGRFSGRQFSNSRSEMNVSTLELGDSALYLCASRTAQTSAYNEQFFGPGTRLTVL.

The count of this clone is one. CDR3 loop: CASSLAETVPINSPLHF. CDR3 in DNA: TGTGCCAGCAGCTTGGCCGAAACAGTGCCTATTAATTCACCCCTCCACTTT. The V gene is TRBV5-4, the J gene TRBJ1-6; D is uncertain. The germline gives CDR1 SGHNT, CDR2 YYREEE (reference sequence). This CDR3 is built from 17 residues. The germline V and J ends were trimmed by 0 bases and 6 bases, with 16 bases remaining between them. Using reference TRBV5-4 and TRBJ1-6 for the parts outside the CDR3, the full variable domain is ETGVTQSPTHLIKTRGQQVTLRCSSQSGHNTVSWYQQALGQGPQFIFQYYREEENGRGNFPPRFSGLQFPNYSSELNVNALELDDSALYLCASSLAETVPINSPLHFGNGTRLTVT.

This clone appeared a single time. This chain links TRBV15 with TRBJ2-1; D is possibly TRBD2 (5 bases). CDR1 and CDR2 (germline): LNHNV, YYDKDF (reference sequence). The length of the CDR3 is 14 residues. Trimming removed 3 bases at V and 6 bases at J, with 12 bases between. The CDR3 nucleotides read TGTGCCACCAGCAGCGCCGGACTGCCCAATGAGCAGTTCTTC. Translated: CATSSAGLPNEQFF.

V and J are TRBV12-2 and TRBJ2-6; TRBD2, the table's D call, lacks a check against the DNA. TRBV12-2 is a listed pseudogene. There are 20 residues in the CDR3. CDR3 loop: CASRSTSGSSLDAGANVLTF. CDR3 DNA sequence: TGTGCAAGTCGCTCGACTAGCGGGAGTTCCCTGGACGCTGGGGCCAACGTCCTGACTTTC.

The chain uses TRBV2 and TRBJ2-3; the D is unclear. Germline-derived CDR1 and CDR2 are SNHLY and FYNNEI. This CDR3 comprises 13 residues. The V end was cut by 4 bases, the J end by 0 bases, with 5 bases between. CDR3 region: CASSGDSTDTQYF. CDR3 coding DNA: TGTGCCAGCAGTGGTGATAGCACAGATACGCAGTATTTT. Looking up the rest from reference TRBV2 and TRBJ2-3 gives the full variable domain: EPEVTQTPSHQVTQMGQEVILRCVPISNHLYFYWYRQILGQKVEFLVSFYNNEISEKSEIFDDQFSVERPDGSNFTLKIRSTKLEDSAMYFCASSGDSTDTQYFGPGTRLTVL.